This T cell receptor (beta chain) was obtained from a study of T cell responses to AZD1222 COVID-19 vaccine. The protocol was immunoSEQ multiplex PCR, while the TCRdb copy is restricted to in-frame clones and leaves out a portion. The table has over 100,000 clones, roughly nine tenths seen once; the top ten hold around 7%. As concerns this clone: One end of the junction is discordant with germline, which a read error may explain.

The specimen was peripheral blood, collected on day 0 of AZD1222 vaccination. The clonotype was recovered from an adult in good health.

The CDR3 DNA reads as TGTGCCAGCAGCTTAGCTGGGGCAGGGTTGCCCTACAAGCAGTACTTC. Its translation: CASSLAGAGLPYKQYF. The J gene is TRBJ2-7, the V gene TRBV7-8; the D gene is possibly TRBD1 (5 bases). The CDR3 runs to 16 residues. Germline lookup yields CDR1 SGHVS and CDR2 FQNEAQ. The whole variable domain, filled in from reference TRBV7-8 and TRBJ2-7, reads GAGVSQSPRYKVAKRGQDVALRCDPISGHVSLFWYQQALGQGPEFLTYFQNEAQLDKSGLPSDRFFAERPEGSVSTLKIQRTQQEDSAVYLCASSLAGAGLPYKQYFGPGTRLTVT.